This T cell receptor beta chain was captured in a study of T cells in Graves' hyperthyroidism and ophthalmopathy. Study-level results: Peripheral blood also featured most of the thyroid clonotypes expanded above 0.001.

The source material, RNA transcripts, was used to amplify TCR beta CDR3 regions. Initially, a first-round RT-PCR of the TCR CDR3 employed the HTBI primer set. From the multiplex PCR reads, TCRdb called clonotypes with MiXCR, one entry per CDR3 protein. The sample yields about 560,000 distinct CDR3 sequences, 46% seen once. The CDR3 runs 10 residues. Looked up from germline, CDR1 is SNHLY and CDR2 is FYNNEI. Trimming shortened V by 3 bases and J by 7 bases, and 4 bases separated the two germline ends. On this clonotype: As yet, its antigen is unknown.

Graves' hyperthyroidism was deemed stable absent ophthalmopathy progression within 18 months. The hyperthyroidism was newly diagnosed and had lasted under 2 months; the patients were aged 18 to 65. Orbital computed tomography and thyroid ultrasound, together with serum TRAb and thyroxine and clinical symptoms, were used for diagnoses. The receptor comes from a woman aged 18-29 years with Graves' hyperthyroidism. Sequencing input: peripheral blood or thyroid tissue (not recorded which). The chain uses TRBV2 and TRBJ2-7; D not certain. CDR3 sequence: CASSDGEQYF. In DNA, the CDR3 is TGTGCCAGCAGTGATGGGGAGCAGTACTTC.